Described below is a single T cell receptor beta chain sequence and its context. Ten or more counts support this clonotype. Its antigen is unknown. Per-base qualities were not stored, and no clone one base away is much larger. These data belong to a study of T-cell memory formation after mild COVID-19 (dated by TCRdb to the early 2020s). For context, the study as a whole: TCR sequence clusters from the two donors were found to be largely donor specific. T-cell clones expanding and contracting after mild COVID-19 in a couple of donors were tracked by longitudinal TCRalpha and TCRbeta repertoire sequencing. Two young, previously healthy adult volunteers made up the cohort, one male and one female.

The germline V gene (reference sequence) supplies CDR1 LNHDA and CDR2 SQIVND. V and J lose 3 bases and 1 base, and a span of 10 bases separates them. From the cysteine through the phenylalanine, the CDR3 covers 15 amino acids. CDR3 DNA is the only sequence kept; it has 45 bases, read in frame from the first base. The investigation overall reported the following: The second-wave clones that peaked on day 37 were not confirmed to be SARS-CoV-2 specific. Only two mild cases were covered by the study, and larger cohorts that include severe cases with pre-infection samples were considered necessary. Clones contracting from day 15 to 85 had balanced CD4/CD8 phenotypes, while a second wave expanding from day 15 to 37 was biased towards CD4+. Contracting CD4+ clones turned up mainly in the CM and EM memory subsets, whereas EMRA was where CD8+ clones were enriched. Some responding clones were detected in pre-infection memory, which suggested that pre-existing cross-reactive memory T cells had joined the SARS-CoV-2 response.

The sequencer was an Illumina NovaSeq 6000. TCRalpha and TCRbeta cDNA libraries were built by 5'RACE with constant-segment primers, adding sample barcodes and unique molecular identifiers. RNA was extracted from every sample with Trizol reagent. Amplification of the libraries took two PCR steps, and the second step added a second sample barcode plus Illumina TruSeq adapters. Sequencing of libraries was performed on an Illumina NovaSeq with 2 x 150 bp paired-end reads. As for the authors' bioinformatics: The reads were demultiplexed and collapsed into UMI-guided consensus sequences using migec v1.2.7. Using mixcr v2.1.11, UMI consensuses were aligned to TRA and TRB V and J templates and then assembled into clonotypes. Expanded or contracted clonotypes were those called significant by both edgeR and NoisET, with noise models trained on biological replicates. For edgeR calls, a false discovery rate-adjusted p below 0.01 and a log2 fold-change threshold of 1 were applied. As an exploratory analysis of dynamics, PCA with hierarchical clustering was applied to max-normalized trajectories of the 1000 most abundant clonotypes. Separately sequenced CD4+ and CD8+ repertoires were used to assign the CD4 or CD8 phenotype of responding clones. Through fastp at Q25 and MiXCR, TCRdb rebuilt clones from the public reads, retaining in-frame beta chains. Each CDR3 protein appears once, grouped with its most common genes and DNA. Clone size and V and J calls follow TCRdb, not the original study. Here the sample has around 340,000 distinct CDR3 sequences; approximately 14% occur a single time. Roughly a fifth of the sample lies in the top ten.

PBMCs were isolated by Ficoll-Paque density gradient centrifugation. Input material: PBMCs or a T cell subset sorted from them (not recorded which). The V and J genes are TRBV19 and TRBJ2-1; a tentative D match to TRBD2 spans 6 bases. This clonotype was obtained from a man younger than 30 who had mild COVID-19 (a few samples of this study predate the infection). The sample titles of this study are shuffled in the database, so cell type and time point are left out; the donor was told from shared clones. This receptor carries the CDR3 CASSIYGGSYNEQFF. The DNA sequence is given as TGTGCCAGTAGTATTTACGGGGGATCCTACAATGAGCAGTTCTTC.